One sample yielded the 20 T cell receptor beta chains listed below, sequenced in a study of T cell responses to AZD1222 COVID-19 vaccine. This table comes from immunoSEQ multiplex PCR, and its TCRdb copy is limited to in-frame clones, with some not included. This sample yields about 180,000 clones, of which 85% to 90% are seen a single time; roughly 1.7% belongs to the top ten. Material: peripheral blood, obtained on day 0 of AZD1222 vaccination. The receptors originated from an adult in good health.

The V gene is TRBV10-1, the J gene TRBJ1-1; D is unresolved. V lost 0 bases and J 6 bases, leaving 11 bases between the germline ends. The CDR3 runs 14 residues. The germline V gene has CDR1 WNHNN and CDR2 SYGVQD (reference sequence). The CDR3 coding sequence is TGCGCCAGCAGTGAGTCACCGGCTTCGGCTGAAGCTTTCTTT. Its translation is CASSESPASAEAFF.

J is TRBJ1-2 and V is TRBV3-1 (or the pseudogene TRBV3-2); D gene ambiguous. The CDR3 runs 13 residues. Germline V gene data show CDR1 as LGHDT and CDR2 as YNNKEL (reference sequence). Trimming removed 7 bases from V and 5 bases from J, with 14 bases in between. CDR3 DNA sequence: TGTGCCAGCACCCTTACGGCTTTGTATGGCTACACCTTC. Translation: CASTLTALYGYTF.

Written as DNA, the CDR3 is TGTGCCAGCAGCCAAGAGTCAGGGGGCTATGGAAACACCATATATTTT. Translated: CASSQESGGYGNTIYF. This chain joins TRBV3-1 (or the pseudogene TRBV3-2) and TRBJ1-3; 8 bases line up with TRBD1. CDR1 and CDR2 from the germline V gene are LGHDT and YNNKEL (reference sequence). V shed 0 bases, J shed 3 bases, and the junction held 4 bases outside the gene matches. This CDR3 comprises 16 residues.

The chain links TRBV30 to TRBJ1-1; D is unclear. The CDR3 totals 14 residues. Per germline, CDR1 GTSNPN and CDR2 SVGIG (reference sequence). Trimming pared 1 base from V and 1 base from J, leaving 10 bases between. CDR3 nucleotides: TGTGCCTGGAGTGATCGGCCGGCGAACACTGAAGCTTTCTTT. This sequence encodes CAWSDRPANTEAFF.

A single count supports this clone. The V gene is TRBV24-1, the J gene TRBJ2-3, with 8 bases matching TRBD2. V shed 9 bases and J 0 bases; nucleotides not matched to a gene: 4. The CDR3 runs to 14 residues. Per germline, CDR1 KGHDR and CDR2 SFDVKD. The CDR3 protein is CATGGGLSTDTQYF. The CDR3 DNA is TGTGCCACCGGCGGGGGGCTTAGCACAGATACGCAGTATTTT.

The rearrangement uses TRBV19 and TRBJ1-5; D is ambiguous. Trimming cost V 3 bases and J 2 bases, with 8 bases left between them. The germline gives CDR1 LNHDA, CDR2 SQIVND (reference sequence). This CDR3 is built from 14 residues. For the CDR3, the DNA is TGTGCCAGTAGTATGGCAGGAGGCAATCAGCCCCAGCATTTT. Protein sequence: CASSMAGGNQPQHF.

The chain recombines TRBV7-3 with TRBJ2-2; 9 bases match TRBD1. The germline CDR1 and CDR2 sequences are SGHTA and FQGTGA. J gave up 7 bases and V 5 bases, and 5 bases lay outside the gene matches. The CDR3 is 14 residues long. The CDR3 DNA is TGTGCCAGCAGCACCGGGACAGGGAGCGGGGAGCTGTTTTTT. As protein: CASSTGTGSGELFF.

The V call is TRBV7-8, the J call TRBJ1-1; D might be TRBD1 (6 bases). This CDR3 has 13 residues. Germline CDR1 SGHVS, CDR2 FQNEAQ. V was pared by 4 bases and J by 6 bases, with 12 bases between. The CDR3 loop is CASSYLPGAEAFF. The CDR3 coding sequence is TGTGCCAGCAGCTATCTCCCAGGGGCTGAAGCTTTCTTT.

V gene TRBV10-3 combines with J gene TRBJ1-3, with no clear D. V was shortened by 2 bases and J by 1 base, with 6 bases between the two germline ends. The CDR3 is made up of 14 amino acids. Per germline, CDR1 ENHRY and CDR2 SYGVKD. The CDR3: CAISETDSGNTIYF. CDR3 nucleotide sequence: TGTGCCATCAGTGAGACAGATTCTGGAAACACCATATATTTT.

This sequence joins TRBV2 and TRBJ1-5; D might be TRBD1 (5 bases). V was shortened by 7 bases and J by 2 bases, with 12 bases between the two germline ends. The CDR3 covers 14 residues. Germline V gene sequence: CDR1 SNHLY, CDR2 FYNNEI. As DNA, the CDR3 is TGTGCCAGCAACGGTGGGACGGGCAATCAGCCCCAGCATTTT. Translating it yields CASNGGTGNQPQHF. The whole variable domain, remainder taken from reference TRBV2 and TRBJ1-5, is EPEVTQTPSHQVTQMGQEVILRCVPISNHLYFYWYRQILGQKVEFLVSFYNNEISEKSEIFDDQFSVERPDGSNFTLKIRSTKLEDSAMYFCASNGGTGNQPQHFGDGTRLSIL.

J is TRBJ2-7 and V is TRBV2, with 8 positions matching TRBD2. There are 14 residues in the CDR3. V shed 7 bases, J shed 4 bases, and the junction held 9 bases outside the gene matches. Per germline, CDR1 SNHLY and CDR2 FYNNEI. The CDR3 bases are TGTGCCAGCAACCTAGCGGGTACGAATTACGAGCAGTACGTC. Translated, it gives CASNLAGTNYEQYV.

The J gene is TRBJ1-4, the V gene TRBV5-1; D perhaps matches TRBD1 (6 bases). This CDR3 region has 15 residues. V was trimmed by 0 bases and J by 7 bases, leaving 13 bases between them. Germline V gene lookup returns CDR1 SGHRS and CDR2 YFSETQ. Here the CDR3 DNA reads TGCGCCAGCAGCTTGGCAGGACAGCAGTTTGAAAAACTGTTTTTT. Protein product: CASSLAGQQFEKLFF.

The chain is built from TRBV11-2 and TRBJ1-3, with D uncertain. CDR1 and CDR2 from the germline V gene are SGHAT and FQNNGV. Between the trimmed V and J ends, which lost 5 bases and 0 bases, there was a span of 11 bases. The CDR3 runs to 15 residues. CDR3 loop: CASSRYQFSGNTIYF. In DNA, the CDR3 is TGTGCCAGCAGCCGTTATCAGTTCTCTGGAAACACCATATATTTT.

The chain uses TRBV27 and TRBJ1-5; D possibly corresponds to TRBD1 (6 bases). Germline assignment: CDR1 MNHEY and CDR2 SMNVEV (reference sequence). Deletions cut 5 bases from V and 6 bases from J, with 20 bases between. The CDR3 is made up of 16 amino acids. The chain's CDR3 is CASSPRTGSFGQPQHF. The CDR3 coding sequence is TGTGCCAGCAGTCCACGCACAGGGTCTTTCGGTCAGCCCCAGCATTTT.

This chain links TRBV10-1 with TRBJ1-1; D unclear. The CDR3 covers 14 residues. The germline V and J ends were trimmed by 5 bases and 6 bases, with 16 bases remaining between them. The V gene's germline CDR1 is WNHNN and CDR2 SYGVQD (reference sequence). CDR3 in DNA: TGCGCCAGCAGTTTATCCCAGACACGACCTGAAGCTTTCTTT. Residues: CASSLSQTRPEAFF.

This chain links TRBV30 with TRBJ1-1; 7 bases align to TRBD1. V lost 4 bases, J lost 5 bases, and 7 bases stayed unmatched. CDR1 is GTSNPN, CDR2 SVGIG, per germline (reference sequence). The CDR3 spans 13 residues. CDR3 residues: CAWTQGWGTEAFF. For the CDR3, the DNA is TGTGCCTGGACACAGGGGTGGGGGACTGAAGCTTTCTTT. Full variable domain (missing parts from reference TRBV30 and TRBJ1-1): SQTIHQWPATLVQPVGSPLSLECTVEGTSNPNLYWYRQAAGRGLQLLFYSVGIGQISSEVPQNLSASRPQDRQFILSSKKLLLSDSGFYLCAWTQGWGTEAFFGQGTRLTVV.

The chain couples TRBV10-3 to TRBJ1-5; 10 bases align to TRBD1. The germline V gene encodes CDR1 ENHRY and CDR2 SYGVKD. This CDR3 is built from 15 residues. The V segment lost 7 bases and the J segment 3 bases; nucleotides outside the gene matches: 6. This CDR3 is CAITSGQGTNQPQHF. The CDR3 coding sequence is TGTGCCATCACCTCGGGACAGGGGACCAATCAGCCCCAGCATTTT.

The chain combines TRBV7-2 with TRBJ1-5; possible D gene TRBD1, 5 bases. The CDR3 covers 15 residues. The V end lost 2 bases, the J end lost 0 bases, and 8 bases lay between the germline ends. The germline CDR1 and CDR2 sequences are SGHTA and FQGNSA. CDR3 amino acids: CASSLFRDSNQPQHF. The CDR3 coding sequence is TGTGCCAGCAGCTTATTCAGGGATAGCAATCAGCCCCAGCATTTT.

The rearrangement links TRBV28 to TRBJ1-1; no reliable D call. Trimming removed 3 bases at V and 4 bases at J, with 18 bases between. CDR3 length: 16 amino acids. Per germline, CDR1 MDHEN and CDR2 SYDVKM. CDR3 DNA: TGTGCCAGCAGTTTTACGGGGTTCGGTTGGGGCACTGAAGCTTTCTTT. This translates into CASSFTGFGWGTEAFF. The full variable domain, rest sourced from reference TRBV28 and TRBJ1-1, is DVKVTQSSRYLVKRTGEKVFLECVQDMDHENMFWYRQDPGLGLRLIYFSYDVKMKEKGDIPEGYSVSREKKERFSLILESASTNQTSMYLCASSFTGFGWGTEAFFGQGTRLTVV.

This chain connects TRBV2 to TRBJ2-3, with 13 bases identical to TRBD2. After removal of 0 bases from V and 6 bases from J, the junction contained 3 bases not matched to a gene. CDR1 SNHLY and CDR2 FYNNEI come from the germline V gene. This CDR3 is 16 amino acids long. The CDR3 DNA sequence: TGTGCCAGCAGTGAAGCGATGACTAGCGGGGGGGATACGCAGTATTTT. Protein: CASSEAMTSGGDTQYF.